A single sample gave rise to the 2 T cell receptor beta chains below, sequenced in a study of cytomegalovirus exposure and HLA in healthy donors. The PCR made use of 60 Vbeta and 13 Jbeta primers. This table comes from immunoSEQ multiplex PCR, and its TCRdb copy is limited to in-frame clones, with some not included. The sample consists of about 220,000 clones, 60% to 80% of them appearing once. Sequencing was performed on PBMCs. All receptors come from a male donor in good health and CMV-seronegative.

V usage is TRBV7-3 and J usage is TRBJ1-1; TRBD1 is a possible D gene (6 bases). CDR1 is SGHTA and CDR2 is FQGTGA in the germline V gene. V was shortened by 0 bases and J by 6 bases, with 11 bases between the two germline ends. CDR3 length: 14 amino acids. The CDR3 DNA is TGTGCCAGCAGCTTAACTGGGGGCGTAGCTGAAGCTTTCTTT. Amino acid sequence: CASSLTGGVAEAFF.

This CDR3 reads CASSQVASYTEEQFF. As DNA, the CDR3 is TGTGCCAGCAGCCAAGTGGCTAGCTACACTGAGGAGCAGTTCTTC. The chain combines TRBV14 with TRBJ2-1; tentatively, D is TRBD2 (5 bases). The germline V and J ends were trimmed by 1 base and 10 bases, with 17 bases remaining between them. Germline V gives CDR1 SGHDN, CDR2 FVKESK. CDR3 length equals 15 residues.